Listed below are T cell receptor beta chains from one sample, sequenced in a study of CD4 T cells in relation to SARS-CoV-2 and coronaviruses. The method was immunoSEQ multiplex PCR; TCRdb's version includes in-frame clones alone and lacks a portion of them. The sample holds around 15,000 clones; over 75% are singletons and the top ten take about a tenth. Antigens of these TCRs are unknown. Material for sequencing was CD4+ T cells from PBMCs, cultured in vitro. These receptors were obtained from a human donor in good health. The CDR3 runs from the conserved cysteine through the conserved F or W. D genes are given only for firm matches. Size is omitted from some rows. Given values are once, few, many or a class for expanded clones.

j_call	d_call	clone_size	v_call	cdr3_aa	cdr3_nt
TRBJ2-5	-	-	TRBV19	CASSMSRQHAETQYF	TGTGCCAGTAGTATGAGTAGACAGCACGCAGAGACCCAGTACTTC
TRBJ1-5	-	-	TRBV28	CASSLGGINSNQPQHF	TGTGCCAGCAGTTTAGGAGGGATTAATAGCAATCAGCCCCAGCATTTT
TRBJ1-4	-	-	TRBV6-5	CASRVVATNEKLFF	TGTGCCAGCAGGGTAGTTGCAACTAATGAAAAACTGTTTTTT
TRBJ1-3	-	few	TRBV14	CASSKQSGNTIYF	TGTGCCAGCAGCAAACAATCTGGAAACACCATATATTTT
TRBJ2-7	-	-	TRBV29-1	CSVLGDENYEQYF	TGCAGCGTCCTAGGGGATGAGAACTACGAGCAGTACTTC
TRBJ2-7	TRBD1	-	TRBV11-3	CASSPGGTTTEQYF	TGTGCCAGCAGCCCAGGGGGCACGACCACCGAGCAGTACTTC
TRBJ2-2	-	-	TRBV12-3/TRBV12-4	CASSLGVTGELFF	TGTGCCAGCAGTTTAGGAGTTACCGGGGAGCTGTTTTTT
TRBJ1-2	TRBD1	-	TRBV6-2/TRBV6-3	CASSTPATGGRSNGYTF	TGTGCCAGCAGCACTCCCGCCACAGGGGGCCGGAGTAATGGCTACACCTTC
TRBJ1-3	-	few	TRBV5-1	CASSSTGVGNTIYF	TGCGCCAGCAGCTCAACTGGTGTTGGAAACACCATATATTTT
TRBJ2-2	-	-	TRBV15	CATSRDLQYPNTGELFF	TGTGCCACCAGCAGAGATTTACAGTACCCGAACACCGGGGAGCTGTTTTTT
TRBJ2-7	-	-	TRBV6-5	CASSLERGNYEQYF	TGTGCCAGCAGTCTTGAGCGCGGAAACTACGAGCAGTACTTC
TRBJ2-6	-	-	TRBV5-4	CASSLGPASGANVLTF	TGTGCCAGCAGCCTCGGGCCCGCCTCTGGGGCCAACGTCCTGACTTTC
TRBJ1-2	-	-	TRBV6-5	CASSSPGGGYTF	TGTGCCAGCAGTTCCCCGGGGGGTGGCTACACCTTC
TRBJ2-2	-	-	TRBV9	CASSATAWAGGELFF	TGTGCCAGCAGCGCGACCGCCTGGGCGGGTGGGGAGCTGTTTTTT
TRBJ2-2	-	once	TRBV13	CASSYNRDIAAGELFF	TGTGCCAGCAGCTACAACCGGGATATAGCGGCCGGGGAGCTGTTTTTT
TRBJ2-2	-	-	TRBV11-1	CASSLSETGELFF	TGTGCCAGCAGCTTATCAGAGACCGGGGAGCTGTTTTTT
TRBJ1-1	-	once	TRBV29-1	CSVRQRMNTEAFF	TGCAGCGTTCGACAGCGGATGAACACTGAAGCTTTCTTT
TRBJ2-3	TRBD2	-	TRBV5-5	CASSLGEGSDTQYF	TGTGCCAGCAGCCTAGGGGAGGGCTCAGATACGCAGTATTTT
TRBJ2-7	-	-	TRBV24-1	CATQSQGGNYEQYF	TGTGCCACCCAGTCCCAGGGGGGTAACTACGAGCAGTACTTC
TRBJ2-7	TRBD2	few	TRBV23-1	CASSQRPSGRPDYEQYF	TGCGCCAGCAGTCAACGGCCTAGCGGGAGGCCGGACTACGAGCAGTACTTC
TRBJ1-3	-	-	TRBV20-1	CSASRVGNTIYF	TGCAGTGCTAGTCGGGTTGGAAACACCATATATTTT
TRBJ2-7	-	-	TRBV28	CASSLNWGTSLTSDEQYF	TGTGCCAGCAGTCTTAATTGGGGGACATCTCTCACGTCGGACGAGCAGTACTTC
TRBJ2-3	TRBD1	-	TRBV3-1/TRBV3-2	CASSHKTGGKADTQYF	TGTGCCAGCAGCCATAAAACAGGGGGCAAGGCAGATACGCAGTATTTT
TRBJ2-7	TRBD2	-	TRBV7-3	CASSLSSGSDEQYF	TGTGCCAGCAGCCTAAGTAGCGGGAGTGACGAGCAGTACTTC
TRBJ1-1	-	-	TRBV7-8	CASSSSTANTEAFF	TGTGCCAGCAGCTCATCTACAGCGAACACTGAAGCTTTCTTT
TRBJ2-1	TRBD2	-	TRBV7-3	CASSWTGLDREQFF	TGTGCCAGCAGCTGGACGGGACTAGATCGTGAGCAGTTCTTC
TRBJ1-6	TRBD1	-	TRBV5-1	CACGQGWDSPLHF	TGCGCCTGTGGACAGGGATGGGATTCACCCCTCCACTTT
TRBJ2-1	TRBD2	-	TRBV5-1	CASSLVARGGYNEQFF	TGCGCCAGCAGCTTGGTTGCCCGGGGGGGATACAATGAGCAGTTCTTC
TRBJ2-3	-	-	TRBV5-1	CASSPGLSAGYTQYF	TGCGCCAGCAGCCCGGGACTCTCCGCGGGGTATACGCAGTATTTT
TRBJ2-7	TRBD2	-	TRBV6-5	CASSYSKLAGDEQYF	TGTGCCAGCAGTTACTCGAAACTAGCGGGAGACGAGCAGTACTTC
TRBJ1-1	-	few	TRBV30	CAWSVNVNTEAFF	TGTGCCTGGAGTGTAAATGTGAACACTGAAGCTTTCTTT
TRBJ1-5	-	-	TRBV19	CASSISVNQPQHF	TGTGCCAGTAGTATAAGTGTCAATCAGCCCCAGCATTTT
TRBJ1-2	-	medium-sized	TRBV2	CASSEYRGYTF	TGTGCCAGCAGTGAGTACCGTGGCTACACCTTC
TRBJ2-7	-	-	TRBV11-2	CASSRMLSYEQYF	TGTGCCAGCAGCCGTATGCTCTCCTACGAGCAGTACTTC
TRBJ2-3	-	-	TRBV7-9	CASSLGPPSTDTQYF	TGTGCCAGCAGCTTAGGTCCGCCTAGCACAGATACGCAGTATTTT
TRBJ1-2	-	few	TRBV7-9	CASSPGQPGNYGYTF	TGTGCCAGCAGCCCCGGACAGCCAGGGAACTATGGCTACACCTTC
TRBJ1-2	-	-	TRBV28	CASSAGSYGYTF	TGTGCCAGCAGTGCAGGGAGCTATGGCTACACCTTC
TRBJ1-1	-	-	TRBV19	CASSVSYRDLFKAFF	TGTGCCAGTAGTGTCAGCTACCGGGACCTTTTTAAAGCTTTCTTT
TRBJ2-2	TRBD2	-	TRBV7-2	CASSLVAGGYTGELFF	TGTGCCAGCAGCTTAGTGGCGGGAGGGTACACCGGGGAGCTGTTTTTT
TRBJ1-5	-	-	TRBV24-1	CATSDTDQPQHF	TGTGCCACCAGTGACACCGATCAGCCCCAGCATTTT
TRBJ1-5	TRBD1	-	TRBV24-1	CATSDTGTGGRQPQHF	TGTGCCACCAGTGATACCGGGACAGGGGGCCGTCAGCCCCAGCATTTT
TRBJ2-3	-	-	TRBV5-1	CASSLDVGSDTQYF	TGCGCCAGCAGCTTGGATGTGGGCTCAGATACGCAGTATTTT
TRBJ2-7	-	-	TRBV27	CASSPQALVRNEQYF	TGTGCCAGCAGTCCCCAGGCGTTAGTTCGAAACGAGCAGTACTTC